The 22 T cell receptor beta chains listed next were all sequenced from one sample in a study of T cell repertoires in cytomegalovirus infection. TCRdb ran MiXCR on the reads and lists one entry per CDR3 protein. The sample lists hundreds of thousands of distinct CDR3 sequences, approximately 31% seen once, with 11% to 15% in the top ten. No antigen is known for these receptors. The input for sequencing was cultured CD8+ T cells from PBMCs, taken from culture after CMV antigen stimulation. The receptors here all came from a human donor in good health (CMV status not recorded). Some clones in this sample may be carry-over from other donors' samples.

This clonotype has at least ten counts. The gene calls are TRBV12-3 or TRBV12-4 and TRBJ2-2, with D hard to call. V lost 2 bases and J 0 bases, leaving 13 bases between the germline ends. The CDR3 has 17 amino acids. The CDR3 DNA is TGTGCCAGCAGTTTAAGTCTGGGGATAACGAACACCGGGGAGCTGTTTTTT. This gives the protein CASSLSLGITNTGELFF.

Worth noting for this clonotype: One end of the junction does not line up with germline, which may come from a read error. This chain uses TRBV10-3 with TRBJ2-1; D unclear. The germline V gene has CDR1 ENHRY and CDR2 SYGVKD. This CDR3 spans 13 amino acids. The CDR3 DNA reads TGTGCCATCGGTGACGTAGCCGGCGATGAGCAGTTCTTC. Protein product: CAIGDVAGDEQFF.

This clonotype showed up just a few times. The genes are TRBV7-9 and TRBJ1-1; D unresolved. CDR1 is SEHNR, CDR2 FQNEAQ, per germline (reference sequence). The length of the CDR3 is 12 residues. V shed 1 base and J shed 7 bases, with 7 bases lying between them. CDR3 nucleotide sequence: TGTGCCAGCAGCTTAGACGTTTTTGAAGCTTTCTTT. It codes for CASSLDVFEAFF.

This clonotype has a handful of counts. The chain is built from TRBV5-1 and TRBJ2-7, with D maybe TRBD2 (6 bases). Per the germline V gene, CDR1 is SGHRS and CDR2 is YFSETQ. CDR3 length: 14 residues. V gave up 4 bases and J gave up 5 bases, with 16 bases separating them. The CDR3, as DNA: TGCGCCAGCAGCGGAGGGCGGACGGAGCACGAGCAGTACTTC. Protein: CASSGGRTEHEQYF.

This clonotype was seen at least ten times. CDR3 loop: CASSPRGGTNEQYF. The CDR3 region has the DNA TGTGCCAGTAGTCCCCGAGGGGGAACGAACGAGCAGTACTTC. The chain combines TRBV19 with TRBJ2-7; possible D gene TRBD1, 6 bases. The CDR3 is 14 amino acids. The V gene lost 5 bases and the J gene lost 5 bases, with 16 bases spanning the gap. The V gene's germline CDR1 is LNHDA and CDR2 SQIVND (reference sequence). Filled out from reference TRBV19 and TRBJ2-7, the complete variable domain reads DGGITQSPKYLFRKEGQNVTLSCEQNLNHDAMYWYRQDPGQGLRLIYYSQIVNDFQKGDIAEGYSVSREKKESFPLTVTSAQKNPTAFYLCASSPRGGTNEQYFGPGTRLTVT.

This clonotype has more than one count but fewer than ten. At one of its ends the junction is not consistent with the germline gene, which may arise from a read error. This chain connects TRBV7-9 to TRBJ2-1; 12 bases line up with TRBD2. In germline, CDR1 is SEHNR, CDR2 FQNEAQ (reference sequence). This CDR3 is built from 17 residues. The CDR3 loop reads CSSSESPLAGGPDEQFF. The CDR3 DNA reads TGTTCCAGCAGCGAATCACCACTAGCGGGGGGCCCCGATGAGCAGTTCTTC.

The V call is TRBV29-1, the J call TRBJ1-5, with D perhaps TRBD1 (5 bases). This CDR3 is built from 15 residues. Germline assignment: CDR1 SQVTM and CDR2 ANQGSEA. V lost 5 bases to trimming and J lost 1 base, with 15 bases between them. The DNA of the CDR3 is TGCAGCGTTCCTGGGGACGGACTGAGCAATCAGCCCCAGCATTTT. It is translated as CSVPGDGLSNQPQHF.

This clonotype was found a few times. The rearrangement uses TRBV6-6 and TRBJ1-1; D is unresolved. Germline assignment: CDR1 MNHNY and CDR2 SVGAGI (reference sequence). The CDR3 is 11 amino acids. V gave up 7 bases and J gave up 9 bases, with 12 bases separating them. CDR3 sequence: CASNSGRQAFF. Written as DNA, the CDR3 is TGTGCCAGCAACTCCGGGCGGCAAGCTTTCTTT.

Concerning this clonotype: This may stem from a read error, because a much larger clone lies one nucleotide away. The CDR3 DNA reads as TGTGCCAGCAACCCACCGGGGATCGAAGCTTTCTTT. Protein sequence: CASNPPGIEAFF. The chain uses TRBV12-3 or TRBV12-4 and TRBJ1-1; D gene unclear. The V and J ends lost 7 bases and 8 bases respectively, with 14 bases between them. This CDR3 comprises 12 residues.

This clonotype was seen just once. The rearrangement links TRBV9 to TRBJ1-2; D is possibly TRBD1 (6 bases). With 6 bases removed from V and 4 bases from J, the gap between germline ends came to 13 bases. Germline CDR1 reads SGDLS; CDR2 reads YYNGEE. The CDR3 has 13 residues. The CDR3 reads CASTEGGAYGYTF. The CDR3 DNA sequence: TGTGCCAGCACCGAGGGGGGAGCCTATGGCTACACCTTC. Using reference TRBV9 and TRBJ1-2 for the parts outside the CDR3, the full variable domain is DSGVTQTPKHLITATGQRVTLRCSPRSGDLSVYWYQQSLDQGLQFLIQYYNGEERAKGNILERFSAQQFPDLHSELNLSSLELGDSALYFCASTEGGAYGYTFGSGTRLTVV.

The chain joins TRBV12-3 or TRBV12-4 to TRBJ2-5; D call uncertain. This CDR3 contains 15 residues. V was clipped by 1 base and J by 4 bases, with 13 bases between them. The CDR3 DNA is TGTGCCAGCAGTTTAGACCCGATCGCGAGAGAGACCCAGTACTTC. Its translation is CASSLDPIARETQYF.

This clonotype was recorded at least ten times. The V gene is TRBV7-2, the J gene TRBJ2-5; 9 bases map to TRBD2. This CDR3 is built from 14 residues. The ends lost 7 bases at V and 5 bases at J; junction bases unmatched: 8. Germline assignment: CDR1 SGHTA and CDR2 FQGNSA. CDR3 sequence: CASTLGLALETQYF. CDR3 coding DNA: TGTGCCAGCACCCTGGGACTAGCTCTTGAGACCCAGTACTTC.

This clonotype was seen a handful of times. The chain joins TRBV6-6 to TRBJ2-1, with a possible D match to TRBD2 (5 bases). Germline CDR1 MNHNY, CDR2 SVGAGI (reference sequence). CDR3 size: 16 residues. Between the trimmed V and J ends, which lost 7 bases and 4 bases, there was a span of 20 bases. The CDR3 is CASTPVSGLTYNEQFF. CDR3 DNA: TGTGCCAGCACCCCCGTCTCGGGGTTAACTTACAATGAGCAGTTCTTC.

V gene TRBV9 combines with J gene TRBJ2-1, with TRBD2 matching over 11 bases. The CDR3 has 16 residues. After removal of 4 bases from V and 5 bases from J, the junction contained 8 bases not matched to a gene. Looked up from germline, CDR1 is SGDLS and CDR2 is YYNGEE. Here the CDR3 reads CASSPLPSGGHNEQFF. The CDR3, as DNA: TGTGCCAGCAGCCCCTTACCTAGCGGGGGGCACAATGAGCAGTTCTTC.

Only a few counts were recorded for this clonotype. The rearrangement links TRBV9 to TRBJ2-3; TRBD2 matches at 10 bases. V gave up 0 bases and J gave up 2 bases; unmatched junction bases: 3. Germline V gives CDR1 SGDLS, CDR2 YYNGEE. This CDR3 region has 16 residues. As DNA, the CDR3 is TGTGCCAGCAGCGTAGAAGCGGGGGGGCACACAGATACGCAGTATTTT. Its translation: CASSVEAGGHTDTQYF.

Ten or more counts support this clonotype. V is TRBV7-2 and J is TRBJ2-5; D possibly matches TRBD1 or TRBD2 (7 bases each). This CDR3 spans 16 amino acids. Germline values: CDR1 SGHTA, CDR2 FQGNSA. The germline V and J ends were trimmed by 1 base and 3 bases, with 15 bases remaining between them. The CDR3 sequence is CASSLVDREGEETQYF. Written as DNA, the CDR3 is TGTGCCAGCAGCTTAGTCGACAGGGAGGGGGAAGAGACCCAGTACTTC. Filled out from reference TRBV7-2 and TRBJ2-5, the complete variable domain reads GAGVSQSPSNKVTEKGKDVELRCDPISGHTALYWYRQSLGQGLEFLIYFQGNSAPDKSGLPSDRFSAERTGGSVSTLTIQRTQQEDSAVYLCASSLVDREGEETQYFGPGTRLLVL.

V is TRBV4-3 and J is TRBJ2-5; possibly TRBD1 or TRBD2 for D (5 bases each). V dropped 3 bases and J dropped 4 bases, with 18 bases sitting between them. Germline CDR1 is LGHNA and CDR2 is YSLEER. There are 16 residues in the CDR3. Written as DNA, the CDR3 is TGCGCCAGCAGCCACGGACCCTTGCCTGGGGGAGAGACCCAGTACTTC. This gives the protein CASSHGPLPGGETQYF.

This clonotype came up many times. The chain employs TRBV7-2 and TRBJ2-3; the match to TRBD1 covers 9 bases. V lost 5 bases to trimming and J lost 4 bases; unmatched junction nucleotides: 16. This CDR3 has 18 residues. Germline V gene lookup returns CDR1 SGHTA and CDR2 FQGNSA. The DNA of the CDR3 is TGTGCCAGCAGCCCCTCCCCCCCCGGGACAGGGTCTGCAGATACGCAGTATTTT. Protein product: CASSPSPPGTGSADTQYF. The entire variable domain, with the rest obtained from reference TRBV7-2 and TRBJ2-3, is as follows: GAGVSQSPSNKVTEKGKDVELRCDPISGHTALYWYRQSLGQGLEFLIYFQGNSAPDKSGLPSDRFSAERTGGSVSTLTIQRTQQEDSAVYLCASSPSPPGTGSADTQYFGPGTRLTVL.

This sequence joins TRBV4-1 and TRBJ2-7; 9 bases align to TRBD1. Germline V gene data show CDR1 as MGHRA and CDR2 as YSYEKL. The CDR3 is 16 amino acids. The trim removed 4 bases at V and 0 bases at J, leaving 7 bases unmatched. In DNA, the CDR3 is TGCGCCAGCAGCCTAGGACAGGGGACGGGCTCCTACGAGCAGTACTTC. Translation: CASSLGQGTGSYEQYF.

The chain carries TRBV14 and TRBJ2-1, with D perhaps being TRBD1 or TRBD2 (5 bases each). V was pared by 2 bases and J by 5 bases, with 13 bases between. Germline V lookup: CDR1 SGHDN, CDR2 FVKESK. The CDR3 has 15 amino acids. CDR3 sequence: CASSQYEGPHNEQFF. Written as DNA, the CDR3 is TGTGCCAGCAGCCAATACGAGGGGCCCCACAATGAGCAGTTCTTC. The whole variable domain, filled in from reference TRBV14 and TRBJ2-1, reads EAGVTQFPSHSVIEKGQTVTLRCDPISGHDNLYWYRRVMGKEIKFLLHFVKESKQDESGMPNNRFLAERTGGTYSTLKVQPAELEDSGVYFCASSQYEGPHNEQFFGPGTRLTVL.

This clonotype was counted ten times or more. V and J are TRBV6-1 and TRBJ2-7; the D is unclear. From germline, CDR1 is MNHNS and CDR2 SASEGT. The CDR3 loop spans 11 amino acids. V lost 2 bases, J lost 2 bases, and 1 base lay in between. The CDR3 loop is CASSEPYEQYV. The CDR3 DNA sequence: TGTGCCAGCAGTGAACCCTACGAGCAGTACGTC.

The chain links TRBV5-5 to TRBJ2-3, with TRBD1 as a possible D gene (6 bases). The CDR3 loop spans 14 amino acids. The germline V gene encodes CDR1 SGHKS and CDR2 YYEKEE (reference sequence). Trimming took off 2 bases at V and 6 bases at J, with 13 bases between the two ends. The CDR3 here is CASSFDRSMDTQYF. DNA of the CDR3: TGTGCCAGCAGCTTCGACAGGAGCATGGATACGCAGTATTTT.